This T cell receptor beta chain is from a study of shared clonotypes between healthy human individuals. Clones were read by immunoSEQ multiplex PCR, and TCRdb kept only the in-frame ones, dropping some. Counted here are about 490,000 clones, roughly 80% occurring once; the ten biggest clones make up roughly 12%. In germline, CDR1 is SGHAT, CDR2 FQDESV (reference sequence). The length of the CDR3 is 19 residues. V gave up 1 base and J gave up 1 base; unmatched junction bases: 6. In unsorted samples, genomic DNA was obtained using approximately 81 million PBMCs. This receptor was obtained from a woman in her thirties or forties in good health. Some clones in this sample may be carry-over from other donors' samples. This sequence joins TRBV11-1 and TRBJ2-1; 14 positions match TRBD2. The specimen sequenced was PBMCs. Here the CDR3 reads CASSLGGLAGVWSYNEQFF. CDR3 sequence (DNA): TGTGCCAGCAGCTTAGGGGGACTAGCGGGAGTTTGGTCCTACAATGAGCAGTTCTTC.